This is a list of T cell receptor beta chains from one sample in a study of blood T cell repertoires in COVID-19. Clones were sequenced by immunoSEQ multiplex PCR, and TCRdb holds only the in-frame ones, with some missing. The table has over 130,000 clones, 88% seen once. The specimen was peripheral blood. Source of these receptors: a human donor with COVID-19, enrolled during active disease. The donor label of this sample is uncertain. The CDR3 runs from the conserved cysteine through the conserved F or W. D genes are given only for firm matches. Clone sizes are given selectively: once, few, many, or a class where the clone is expanded.

>medium-sized|TRBD1|TRBV13|TRBJ1-1
CASSFGGQGGTEAFF
TGTGCCAGCAGCTTCGGGGGACAGGGGGGGACTGAAGCTTTCTTT
>NA|NA|TRBV5-5|TRBJ1-3
CASSAHDPTTSGNTIYF
TGTGCCAGCAGCGCCCACGATCCCACTACCTCTGGAAACACCATATATTTT
>medium-sized|NA|TRBV30|TRBJ1-1
CAWSWDGGTEAFF
TGTGCCTGGAGCTGGGACGGGGGCACTGAAGCTTTCTTT
>NA|NA|TRBV3-1/TRBV3-2|TRBJ1-1
CASSQDRRTEAFF
TGTGCCAGCAGCCAAGATAGGCGGACTGAAGCTTTCTTT
>NA|NA|TRBV19|TRBJ2-2
CASRRQGGGELFF
TGTGCCAGTAGAAGACAGGGAGGCGGGGAGCTGTTTTTT
>NA|NA|TRBV28|TRBJ2-3
CASRGGGTDTQYF
TGTGCCAGCAGAGGGGGAGGCACAGATACGCAGTATTTT
>NA|NA|TRBV28|TRBJ2-5
CASSLRQIRETQYF
TGTGCCAGCAGTTTGAGACAGATTCGAGAGACCCAGTACTTC
>NA|TRBD2|TRBV5-4|TRBJ2-1
CASSRLAGGDEQFF
TGTGCCAGCAGCAGACTAGCGGGGGGCGATGAGCAGTTCTTC
>NA|TRBD1|TRBV12-3/TRBV12-4|TRBJ1-2
CASGGQAVYGYTF
TGTGCCAGCGGGGGACAGGCGGTCTATGGCTACACCTTC
>NA|TRBD1|TRBV4-2|TRBJ1-4
CASSQTQGREKLFF
TGTGCCAGCAGCCAAACACAGGGGAGGGAAAAACTGTTTTTT
>NA|TRBD2|TRBV11-2|TRBJ2-7
CASSLEGSGRYEQYF
TGTGCCAGCAGCTTAGAAGGTAGCGGGAGGTACGAGCAGTACTTC
>NA|NA|TRBV6-5|TRBJ2-5
CASTNPQETQYF
TGTGCCAGCACCAACCCCCAGGAGACCCAGTACTTC
>NA|NA|TRBV10-1|TRBJ2-5
CASSDGGLGETQYF
TGCGCCAGCAGTGACGGGGGGCTAGGAGAGACCCAGTACTTC
>NA|TRBD2|TRBV5-1|TRBJ2-7
CASKLAGGFGYEQYF
TGCGCCAGCAAACTAGCGGGGGGATTCGGATACGAGCAGTACTTC
>NA|TRBD1|TRBV2|TRBJ1-1
CAGTGGRNTEAFF
TGTGCCGGGACAGGGGGAAGGAACACTGAAGCTTTCTTT
>NA|NA|TRBV12-2|TRBJ1-2
CASRSISIGTGDNYGYTF
TGTGCAAGTCGCTCGATATCAATAGGGACAGGGGATAACTATGGCTACACCTTC
>NA|NA|TRBV28|TRBJ1-5
CATGGEVGNQPQHF
TGTGCCACTGGGGGGGAGGTTGGCAATCAGCCCCAGCATTTT
>NA|TRBD1|TRBV5-5|TRBJ1-4
CASSLGSAGGGEKLFF
TGTGCCAGCAGCCTGGGGTCGGCAGGGGGCGGGGAAAAACTGTTTTTT
>NA|NA|TRBV5-5|TRBJ2-7
CASSLEMWREEGEQYF
TGTGCCAGCAGCTTGGAAATGTGGAGGGAAGAAGGAGAGCAGTACTTC
>NA|NA|TRBV29-1|TRBJ1-5
CSVQQGPNQPQHF
TGCAGCGTCCAACAGGGACCAAATCAGCCCCAGCATTTT